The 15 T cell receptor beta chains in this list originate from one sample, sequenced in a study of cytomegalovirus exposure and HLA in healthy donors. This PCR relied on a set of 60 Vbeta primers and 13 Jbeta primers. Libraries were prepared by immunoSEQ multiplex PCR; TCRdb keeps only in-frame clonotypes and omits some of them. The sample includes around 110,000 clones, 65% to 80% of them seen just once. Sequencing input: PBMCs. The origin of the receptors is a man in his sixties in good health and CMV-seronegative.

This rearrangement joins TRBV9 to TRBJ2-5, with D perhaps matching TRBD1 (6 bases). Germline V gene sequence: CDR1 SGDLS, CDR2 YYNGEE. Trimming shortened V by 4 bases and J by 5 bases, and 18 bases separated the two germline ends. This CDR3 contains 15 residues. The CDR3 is CASSPSTGRFETQYF. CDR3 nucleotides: TGTGCCAGCAGCCCCAGTACAGGGCGGTTTGAGACCCAGTACTTC.

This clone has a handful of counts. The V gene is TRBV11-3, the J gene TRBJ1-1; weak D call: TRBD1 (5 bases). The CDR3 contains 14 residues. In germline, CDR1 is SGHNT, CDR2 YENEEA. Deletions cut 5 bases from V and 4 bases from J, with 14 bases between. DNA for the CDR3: TGTGCCAGCAGCGCCGGGGGGGAGAGCACTGAAGCTTTCTTT. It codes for CASSAGGESTEAFF.

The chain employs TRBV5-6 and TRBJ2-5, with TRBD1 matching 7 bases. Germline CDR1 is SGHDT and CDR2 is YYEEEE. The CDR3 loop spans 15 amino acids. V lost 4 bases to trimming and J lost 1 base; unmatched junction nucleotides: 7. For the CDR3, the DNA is TGTGCCAGCAGCACAAGGACAGGAATCCAAGAGACCCAGTACTTC. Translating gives CASSTRTGIQETQYF.

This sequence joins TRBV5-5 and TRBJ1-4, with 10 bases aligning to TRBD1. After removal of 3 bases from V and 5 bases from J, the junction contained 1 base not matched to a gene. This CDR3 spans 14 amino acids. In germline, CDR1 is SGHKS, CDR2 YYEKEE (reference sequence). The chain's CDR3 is CASSWTGGNEKLFF. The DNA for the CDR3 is TGTGCCAGCAGCTGGACAGGGGGAAATGAAAAACTGTTTTTT.

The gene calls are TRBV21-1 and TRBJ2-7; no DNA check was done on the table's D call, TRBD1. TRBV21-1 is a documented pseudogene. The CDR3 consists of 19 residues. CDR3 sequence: CASSAESPSRDIPVYEQYV. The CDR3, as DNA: TGTGCCAGCAGCGCCGAGTCGCCTTCAAGGGACATTCCTGTTTACGAGCAGTACGTC.

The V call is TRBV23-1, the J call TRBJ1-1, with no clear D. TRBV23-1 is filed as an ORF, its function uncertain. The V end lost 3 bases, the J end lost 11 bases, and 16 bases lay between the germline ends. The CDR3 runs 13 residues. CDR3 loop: CASSQPPDPVAFF. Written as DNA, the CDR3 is TGCGCCAGCAGTCAGCCCCCTGATCCGGTGGCTTTCTTT.

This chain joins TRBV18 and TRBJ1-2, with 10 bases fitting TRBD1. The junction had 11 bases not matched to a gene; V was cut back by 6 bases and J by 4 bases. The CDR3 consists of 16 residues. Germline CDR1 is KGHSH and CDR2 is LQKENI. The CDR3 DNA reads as TGTGCCAGCTCTCCCGGGACAGGGGAGAATTCCTATGGCTACACCTTC. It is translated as CASSPGTGENSYGYTF.

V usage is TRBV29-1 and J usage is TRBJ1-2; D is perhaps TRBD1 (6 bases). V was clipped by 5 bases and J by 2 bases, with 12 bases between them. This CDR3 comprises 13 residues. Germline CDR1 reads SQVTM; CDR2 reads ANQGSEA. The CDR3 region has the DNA TGCAGCGTTTATGGGGGCTCCAACTATGGCTACACCTTC. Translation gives CSVYGGSNYGYTF.

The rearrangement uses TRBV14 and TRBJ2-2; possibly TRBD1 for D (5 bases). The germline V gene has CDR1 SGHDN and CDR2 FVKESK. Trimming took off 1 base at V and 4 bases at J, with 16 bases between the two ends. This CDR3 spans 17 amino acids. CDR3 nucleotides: TGTGCCAGCAGCCAAGCCGCAGGGAAAGGAGCCACCGGGGAGCTGTTTTTT. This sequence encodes CASSQAAGKGATGELFF.

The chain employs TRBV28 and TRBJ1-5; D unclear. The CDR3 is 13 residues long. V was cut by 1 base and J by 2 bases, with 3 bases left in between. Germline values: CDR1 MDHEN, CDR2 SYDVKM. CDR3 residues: CASSLFGNQPQHF. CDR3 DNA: TGTGCCAGCAGTTTATTCGGCAATCAGCCCCAGCATTTT.

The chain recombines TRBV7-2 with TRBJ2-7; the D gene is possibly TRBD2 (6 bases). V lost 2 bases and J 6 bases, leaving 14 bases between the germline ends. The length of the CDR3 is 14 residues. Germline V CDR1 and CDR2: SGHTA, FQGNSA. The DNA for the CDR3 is TGTGCCAGCAGCTTACGGGGCCGGGGGATCGAGCAGTACTTC. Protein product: CASSLRGRGIEQYF.

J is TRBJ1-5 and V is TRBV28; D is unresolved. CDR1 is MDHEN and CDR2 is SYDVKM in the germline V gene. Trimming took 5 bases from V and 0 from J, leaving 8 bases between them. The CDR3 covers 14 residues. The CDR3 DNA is TGTGCCAGCAGTCTGACTGATAGCAATCAGCCCCAGCATTTT. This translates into CASSLTDSNQPQHF.

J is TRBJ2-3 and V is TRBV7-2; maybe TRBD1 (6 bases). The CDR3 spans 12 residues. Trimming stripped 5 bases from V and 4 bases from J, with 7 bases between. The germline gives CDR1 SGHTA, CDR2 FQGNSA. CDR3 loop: CASSHRADTQYF. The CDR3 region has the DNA TGTGCCAGCAGCCACAGGGCAGATACGCAGTATTTT. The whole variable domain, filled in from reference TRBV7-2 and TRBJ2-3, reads GAGVSQSPSNKVTEKGKDVELRCDPISGHTALYWYRQSLGQGLEFLIYFQGNSAPDKSGLPSDRFSAERTGGSVSTLTIQRTQQEDSAVYLCASSHRADTQYFGPGTRLTVL.

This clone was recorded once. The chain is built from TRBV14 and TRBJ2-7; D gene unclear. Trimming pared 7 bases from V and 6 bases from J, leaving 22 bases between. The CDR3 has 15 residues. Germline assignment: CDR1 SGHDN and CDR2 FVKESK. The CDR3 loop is CASTTWKGLLAEQYV. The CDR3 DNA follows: TGTGCCAGCACCACTTGGAAAGGTCTTTTAGCCGAGCAGTACGTC.

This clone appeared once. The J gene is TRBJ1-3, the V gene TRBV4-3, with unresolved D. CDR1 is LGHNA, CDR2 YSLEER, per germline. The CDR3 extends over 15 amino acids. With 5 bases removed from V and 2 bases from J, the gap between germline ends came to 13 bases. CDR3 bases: TGCGCCAGCAGCACTCGTTACTCTACTGGAAACACCATATATTTT. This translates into CASSTRYSTGNTIYF.